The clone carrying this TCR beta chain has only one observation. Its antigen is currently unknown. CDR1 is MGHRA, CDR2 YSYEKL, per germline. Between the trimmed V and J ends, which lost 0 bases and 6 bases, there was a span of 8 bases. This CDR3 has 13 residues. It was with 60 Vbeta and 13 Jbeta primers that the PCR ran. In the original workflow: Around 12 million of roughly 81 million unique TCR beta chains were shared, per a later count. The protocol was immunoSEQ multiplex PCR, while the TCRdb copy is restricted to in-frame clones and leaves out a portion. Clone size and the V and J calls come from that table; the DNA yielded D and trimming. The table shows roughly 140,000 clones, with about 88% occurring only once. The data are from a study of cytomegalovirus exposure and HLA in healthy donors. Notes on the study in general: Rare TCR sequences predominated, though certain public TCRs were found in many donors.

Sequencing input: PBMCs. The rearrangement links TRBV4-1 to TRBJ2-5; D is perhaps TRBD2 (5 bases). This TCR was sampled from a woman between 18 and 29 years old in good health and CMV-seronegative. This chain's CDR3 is CASSQDGSKTQYF. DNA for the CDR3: TGCGCCAGCAGCCAAGATGGGAGTAAGACCCAGTACTTC.